Below, 5 T cell receptor beta chains from the same sample are listed, as sequenced in a study of blood T cell repertoires in COVID-19 (dated by TCRdb to the early 2020s). The library was prepared using the immunoSEQ multiplex PCR assay. TCRdb obtained this table from immuneACCESS and retained in-frame rearrangements with V and J assigned. These tables miss some clones; where compared with another copy, unresolved V genes account for less than half of the shortfall, and the remainder is unexplained. The sample table holds about 240,000 clones, of which roughly 83% were seen once. The ten largest clonotypes hold about 12% of the sample. What was sequenced was peripheral blood. These receptors came from a man of 80 years or more with acute or convalescent COVID-19.

The rearrangement joins TRBV2 to TRBJ2-7; no firm D call. The CDR3 consists of 13 residues. CDR1 and CDR2 (germline): SNHLY, FYNNEI. Trimming left V 5 bases short and J 0 bases short, with 8 bases between. This CDR3 is CASSFSNSYEQYF. The CDR3 region has the DNA TGTGCCAGCAGTTTTAGCAACTCCTACGAGCAGTACTTC.

The genes are TRBV5-1 and TRBJ1-1, with TRBD1 identical over 7 bases. The germline V gene encodes CDR1 SGHRS and CDR2 YFSETQ. The V and J ends lost 4 bases and 0 bases, in that order; junction bases with no gene match: 6. The CDR3 length is 15 residues. CDR3 residues: CASSPPGQMNTEAFF. The CDR3 DNA reads TGCGCCAGCAGCCCCCCGGGACAGATGAACACTGAAGCTTTCTTT.

The gene calls are TRBV9 and TRBJ2-4; 7 positions agree with TRBD2. The CDR3 length is 13 residues. In germline, CDR1 is SGDLS, CDR2 YYNGEE. The J segment lost 9 bases and the V segment lost 4 bases, leaving 7 bases of the junction unmatched. The CDR3: CASSTLGEGIQYF. CDR3 bases: TGTGCCAGCAGCACTCTGGGGGAGGGCATTCAGTACTTC.

The CDR3 sequence is CASSLDQRWGQAFF. CDR3 DNA sequence: TGTGCCAGCAGCTTAGATCAGAGGTGGGGGCAAGCTTTCTTT. The chain recombines TRBV11-2 with TRBJ1-1, with D tentatively TRBD1 (6 bases). Germline CDR1 reads SGHAT; CDR2 reads FQNNGV. V was trimmed by 0 bases and J by 9 bases, leaving 14 bases between them. This CDR3 comprises 14 residues.

The chain has TRBV6-2 or TRBV6-3 and TRBJ2-3, with D perhaps TRBD1 (5 bases). The ends were cut back, 4 bases at V and 4 bases at J, with 6 bases in the middle. CDR1 and CDR2 from the germline V gene are MNHEY and SVGEGT. The CDR3 loop spans 12 amino acids. The CDR3 region is CASSFRADTQYF. CDR3 in DNA: TGTGCCAGCAGTTTCAGGGCAGATACGCAGTATTTT.